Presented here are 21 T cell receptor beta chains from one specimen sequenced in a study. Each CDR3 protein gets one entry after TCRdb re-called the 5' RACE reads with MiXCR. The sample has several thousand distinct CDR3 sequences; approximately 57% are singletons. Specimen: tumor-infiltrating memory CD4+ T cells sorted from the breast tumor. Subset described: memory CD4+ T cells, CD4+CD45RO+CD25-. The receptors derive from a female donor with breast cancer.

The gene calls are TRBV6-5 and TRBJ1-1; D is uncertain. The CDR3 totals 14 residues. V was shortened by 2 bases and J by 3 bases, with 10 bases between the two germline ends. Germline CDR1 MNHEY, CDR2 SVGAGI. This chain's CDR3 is CASSYDGSDTEAFF. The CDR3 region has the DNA TGTGCCAGCAGTTACGACGGCAGCGACACTGAAGCTTTCTTT.

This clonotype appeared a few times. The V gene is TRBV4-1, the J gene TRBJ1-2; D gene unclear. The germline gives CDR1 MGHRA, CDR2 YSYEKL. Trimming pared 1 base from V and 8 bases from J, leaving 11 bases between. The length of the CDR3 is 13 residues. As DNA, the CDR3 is TGCGCCAGCAGCCAAGGAGGATGGAGCGGCTACACCTTC. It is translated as CASSQGGWSGYTF.

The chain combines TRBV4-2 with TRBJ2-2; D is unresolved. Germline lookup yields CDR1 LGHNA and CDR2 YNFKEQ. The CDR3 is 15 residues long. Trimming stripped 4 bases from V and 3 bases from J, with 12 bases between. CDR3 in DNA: TGTGCCAGCAGCCCTACCATGTTCGACACCGGGGAGCTGTTTTTT. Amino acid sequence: CASSPTMFDTGELFF.

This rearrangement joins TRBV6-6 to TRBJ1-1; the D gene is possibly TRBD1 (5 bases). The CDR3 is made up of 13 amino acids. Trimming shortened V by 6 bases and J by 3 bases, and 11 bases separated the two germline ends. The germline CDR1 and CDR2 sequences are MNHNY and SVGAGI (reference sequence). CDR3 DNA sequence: TGTGCCAGCAGACCGGACACATACACTGAAGCTTTCTTT. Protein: CASRPDTYTEAFF.

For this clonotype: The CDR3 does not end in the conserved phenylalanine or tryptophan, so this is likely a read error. CDR3 sequence (DNA): TGTGCCAGCAGCACAGCCCGAGAGGGCAAAAACACTCAGTACTAC. Its protein is CASSTAREGKNTQYY. The genes are TRBV11-2 and TRBJ2-4, with D possibly TRBD2 on 5 matching bases. The CDR3 is 15 amino acids. Germline V gene sequence: CDR1 SGHAT, CDR2 FQNNGV.

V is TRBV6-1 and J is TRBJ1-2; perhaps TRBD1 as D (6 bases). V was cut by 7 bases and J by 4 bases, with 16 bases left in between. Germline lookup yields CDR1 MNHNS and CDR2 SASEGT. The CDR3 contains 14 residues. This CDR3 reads CASIITGGGYGYTF. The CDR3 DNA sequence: TGTGCCAGCATCATTACAGGAGGGGGCTATGGCTACACCTTC.

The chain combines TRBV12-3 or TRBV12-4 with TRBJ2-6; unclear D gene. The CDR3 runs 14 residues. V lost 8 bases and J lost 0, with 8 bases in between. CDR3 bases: TGTGCCAGCTTTTCTAACTCTGGGGCCAACGTCCTGACTTTC. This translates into CASFSNSGANVLTF.

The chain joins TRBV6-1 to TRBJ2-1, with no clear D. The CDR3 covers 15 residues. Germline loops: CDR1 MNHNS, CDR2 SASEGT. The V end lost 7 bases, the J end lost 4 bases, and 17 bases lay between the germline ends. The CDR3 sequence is CASNTDGETYNEQFF. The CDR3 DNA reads TGTGCCAGCAATACGGACGGAGAAACTTACAATGAGCAGTTCTTC.

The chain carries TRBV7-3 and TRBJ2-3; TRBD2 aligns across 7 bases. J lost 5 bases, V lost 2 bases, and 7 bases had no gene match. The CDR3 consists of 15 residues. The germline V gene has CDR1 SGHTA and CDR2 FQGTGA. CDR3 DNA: TGTGCCAGCAGCTTATGGGCGGGAGAAATAGATACGCAGTATTTT. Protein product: CASSLWAGEIDTQYF.

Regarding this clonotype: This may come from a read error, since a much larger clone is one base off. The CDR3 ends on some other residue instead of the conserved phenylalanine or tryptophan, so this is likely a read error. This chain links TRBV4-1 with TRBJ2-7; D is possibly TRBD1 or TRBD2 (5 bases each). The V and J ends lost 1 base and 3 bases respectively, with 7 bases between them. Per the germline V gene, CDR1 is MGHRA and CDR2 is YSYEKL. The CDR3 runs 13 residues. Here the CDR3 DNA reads TGCGCCAGCAGCCAAGGGGGGATCTACGAGCAGTACCTC. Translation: CASSQGGIYEQYL.

CDR3 residues: CASSYEGPSEQYF. In DNA, the CDR3 is TGTGCCAGCAGTTACGAGGGACCGAGCGAGCAGTACTTC. The chain has TRBV6-6 and TRBJ2-7; D is tentatively TRBD1 or TRBD2 (5 bases each). The CDR3 contains 13 residues. Germline CDR1 MNHNY, CDR2 SVGAGI (reference sequence). V was trimmed by 2 bases and J by 6 bases, leaving 11 bases between them.

CDR3 loop: CASSLERAYEQYF. CDR3 in DNA: TGTGCCAGCAGTTTGGAGCGGGCCTACGAGCAGTACTTC. This chain joins TRBV12-3 or TRBV12-4 and TRBJ2-7; the D gene is possibly TRBD2 (6 bases). Trimming removed 3 bases at V and 2 bases at J, with 8 bases between. This CDR3 is 13 amino acids long.

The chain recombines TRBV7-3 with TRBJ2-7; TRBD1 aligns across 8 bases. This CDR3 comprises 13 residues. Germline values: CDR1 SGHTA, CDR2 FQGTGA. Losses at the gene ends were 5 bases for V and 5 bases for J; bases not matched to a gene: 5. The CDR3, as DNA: TGTGCCAGCAGCACAGGGGGAATGGACGAGCAGTACTTC. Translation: CASSTGGMDEQYF.

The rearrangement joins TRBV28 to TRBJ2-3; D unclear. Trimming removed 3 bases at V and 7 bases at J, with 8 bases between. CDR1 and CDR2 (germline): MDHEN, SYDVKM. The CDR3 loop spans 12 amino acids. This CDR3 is CASSLRANTQYF. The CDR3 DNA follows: TGTGCCAGCAGTTTGCGTGCAAATACGCAGTATTTT.

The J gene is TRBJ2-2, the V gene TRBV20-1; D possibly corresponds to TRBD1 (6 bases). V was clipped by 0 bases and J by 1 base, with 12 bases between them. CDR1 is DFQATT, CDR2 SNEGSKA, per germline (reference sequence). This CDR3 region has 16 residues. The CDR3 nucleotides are TGCAGTGCTAGAGAGGTCTGGGGGCTGAACACCGGGGAGCTGTTTTTT. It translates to CSAREVWGLNTGELFF.

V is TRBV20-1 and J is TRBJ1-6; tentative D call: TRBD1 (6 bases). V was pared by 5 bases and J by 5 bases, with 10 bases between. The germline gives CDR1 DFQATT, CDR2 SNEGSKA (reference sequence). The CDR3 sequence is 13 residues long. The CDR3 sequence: CSAARQDNSPLHF. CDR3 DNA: TGCAGTGCTGCCAGACAGGATAATTCACCCCTCCACTTT.

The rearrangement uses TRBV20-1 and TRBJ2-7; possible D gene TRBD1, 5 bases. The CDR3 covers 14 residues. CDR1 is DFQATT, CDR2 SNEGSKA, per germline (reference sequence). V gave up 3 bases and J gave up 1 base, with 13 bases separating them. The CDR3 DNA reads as TGCAGTGCTAGGGTGGCGGACATATCCTACGAGCAGTACTTC. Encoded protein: CSARVADISYEQYF.

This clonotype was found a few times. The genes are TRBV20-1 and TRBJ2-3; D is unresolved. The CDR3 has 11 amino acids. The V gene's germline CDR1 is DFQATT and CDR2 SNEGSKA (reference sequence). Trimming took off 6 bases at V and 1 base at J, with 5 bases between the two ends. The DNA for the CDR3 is TGCAGTGCATGGGGCACAGATACGCAGTATTTT. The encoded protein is CSAWGTDTQYF.

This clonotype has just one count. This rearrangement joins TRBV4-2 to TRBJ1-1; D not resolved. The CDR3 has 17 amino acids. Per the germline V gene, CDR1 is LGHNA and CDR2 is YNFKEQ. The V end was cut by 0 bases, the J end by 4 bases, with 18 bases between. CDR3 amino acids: CASSQEYGGIMSTEAFF. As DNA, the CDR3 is TGTGCCAGCAGCCAAGAATACGGCGGGATCATGTCCACTGAAGCTTTCTTT.

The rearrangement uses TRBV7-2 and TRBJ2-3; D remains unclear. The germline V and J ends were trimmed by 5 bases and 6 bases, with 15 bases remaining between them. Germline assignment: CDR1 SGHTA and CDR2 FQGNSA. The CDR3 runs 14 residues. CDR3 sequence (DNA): TGTGCCAGCAGCCCCCCGGGCGGCCTTGATACGCAGTATTTT. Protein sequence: CASSPPGGLDTQYF. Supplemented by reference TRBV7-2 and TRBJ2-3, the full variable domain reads GAGVSQSPSNKVTEKGKDVELRCDPISGHTALYWYRQSLGQGLEFLIYFQGNSAPDKSGLPSDRFSAERTGGSVSTLTIQRTQQEDSAVYLCASSPPGGLDTQYFGPGTRLTVL.

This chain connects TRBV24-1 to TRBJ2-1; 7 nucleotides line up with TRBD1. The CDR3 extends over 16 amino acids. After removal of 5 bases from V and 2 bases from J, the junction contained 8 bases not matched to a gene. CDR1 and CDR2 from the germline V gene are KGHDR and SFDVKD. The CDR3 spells CATSGAKTGAYNEQFF. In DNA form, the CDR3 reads TGTGCCACCAGTGGCGCCAAAACAGGGGCCTACAATGAGCAGTTCTTC.